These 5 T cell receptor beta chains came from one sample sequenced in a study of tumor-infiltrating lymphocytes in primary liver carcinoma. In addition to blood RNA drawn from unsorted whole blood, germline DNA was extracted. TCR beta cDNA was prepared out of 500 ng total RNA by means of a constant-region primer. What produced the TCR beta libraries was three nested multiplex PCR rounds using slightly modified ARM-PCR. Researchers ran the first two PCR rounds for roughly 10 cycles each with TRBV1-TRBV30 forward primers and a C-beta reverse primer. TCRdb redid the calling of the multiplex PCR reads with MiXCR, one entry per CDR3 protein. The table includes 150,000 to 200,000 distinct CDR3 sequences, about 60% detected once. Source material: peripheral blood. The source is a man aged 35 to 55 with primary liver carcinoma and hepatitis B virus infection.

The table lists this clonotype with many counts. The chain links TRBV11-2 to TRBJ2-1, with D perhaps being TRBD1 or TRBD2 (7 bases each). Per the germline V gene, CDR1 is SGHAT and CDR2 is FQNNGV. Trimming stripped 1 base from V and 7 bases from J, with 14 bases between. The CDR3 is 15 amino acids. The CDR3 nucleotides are TGTGCCAGCAGCTTAGCGCAGGGGGGGTGGAATGAGCAGTTCTTC. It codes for CASSLAQGGWNEQFF.

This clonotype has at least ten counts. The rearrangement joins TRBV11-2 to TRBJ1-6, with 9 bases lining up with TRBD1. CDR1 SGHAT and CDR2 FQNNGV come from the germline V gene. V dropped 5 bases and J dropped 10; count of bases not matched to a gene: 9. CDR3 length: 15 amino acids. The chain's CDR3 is CASSPDGTGFSPLHF. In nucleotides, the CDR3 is TGTGCCAGCAGCCCCGACGGGACAGGGTTCTCACCCCTCCACTTT.

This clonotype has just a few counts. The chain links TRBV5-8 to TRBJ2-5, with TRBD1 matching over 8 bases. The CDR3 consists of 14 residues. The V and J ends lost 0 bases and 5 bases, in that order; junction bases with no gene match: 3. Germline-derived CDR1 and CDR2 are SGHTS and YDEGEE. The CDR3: CASSLGQGRETQYF. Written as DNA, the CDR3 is TGTGCCAGCAGCTTGGGACAGGGGAGGGAGACCCAGTACTTC. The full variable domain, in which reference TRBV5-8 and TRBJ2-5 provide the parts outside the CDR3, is EAGVTQSPTHLIKTRGQQATLRCSPISGHTSVYWYQQALGLGLQFLLWYDEGEERNRGNFPPRFSGRQFPNYSSELNVNALELEDSALYLCASSLGQGRETQYFGPGTRLLVL.

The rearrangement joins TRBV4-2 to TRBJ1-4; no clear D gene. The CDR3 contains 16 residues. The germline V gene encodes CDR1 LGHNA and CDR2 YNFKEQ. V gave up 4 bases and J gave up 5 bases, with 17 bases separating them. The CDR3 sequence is CASSPHPQKKNEKLFF. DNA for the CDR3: TGTGCCAGCAGCCCCCATCCACAGAAAAAAAATGAAAAACTGTTTTTT.

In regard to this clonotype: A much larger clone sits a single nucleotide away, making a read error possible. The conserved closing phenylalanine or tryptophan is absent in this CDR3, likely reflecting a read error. The chain's CDR3 is CASSPREGTSLNEQFL. The CDR3 bases are TGTGCCAGCAGCCCCCGTGAGGGGACTAGTCTCAATGAGCAGTTCCTC. The J gene is TRBJ2-1, the V gene TRBV11-3; the match to TRBD2 covers 8 bases. The CDR3 covers 16 residues. Per germline, CDR1 SGHNT and CDR2 YENEEA. Losses at the gene ends were 5 bases for V and 6 bases for J; bases not matched to a gene: 12.